This T cell receptor (beta chain) is drawn from a study of CD8+ T cells in alopecia areata. General study points: Tofacitinib significantly reduced both scalp clonality and expanded CD8+ clones among the top 100. The study found TCR sharing across patients less clear than in mice, possibly for HLA reasons.

Germline V gene sequence: CDR1 SEHNR, CDR2 FQNEAQ (reference sequence). V was trimmed by 3 bases and J by 4 bases, leaving 10 bases between them. The CDR3 has 14 amino acids. Concerning this clone itself: No antigen is known for it.

It was cDNA, reverse transcribed from extracted RNA, that served as the sequencing template. Here immunoSEQ multiplex PCR was the method, and the copy in TCRdb shows in-frame clones only, minus some. In the table there are approximately 210,000 clones, approximately 65% of which are singletons. Treatment here: oral pan-JAK inhibitor, 5-10 mg twice daily. Sequencing used CD4+ T cells sorted from blood, obtained between weeks 43 and 45, from a patient treated with tofacitinib. This receptor was obtained from a human donor with alopecia areata. The genes are TRBV7-9 and TRBJ1-5, with no clear D. CDR3 in amino acids: CASSFEGMNQPQHF. In DNA, the CDR3 is TGTGCCAGCAGCTTTGAGGGTATGAATCAGCCCCAGCATTTT.